This is a list of T cell receptor beta chains from one sample in a study of long-term antiretroviral therapy in people with HIV. The repertoire was sequenced with immunoSEQ multiplex PCR; TCRdb's copy has only in-frame clones and lacks some. The profile shows roughly 34,000 clones, 75% to 85% of them singletons. Sample: unsorted PBMCs, taken 1.9 years after starting antiretroviral therapy. The receptors here all came from a young man with HIV. Both conserved end residues are part of each CDR3. Fields, in order: D gene, J gene, clone size, V gene, CDR3 protein, CDR3 DNA. The D gene is left open where the match is weak. Size values are once, few and many counts, or a class for expanded clones, and some rows have none.

>NA|TRBJ2-1|NA|TRBV5-6
CASSLGGENEQFF
TGTGCCAGCAGCTTAGGAGGAGAAAATGAGCAGTTCTTC
>TRBD1|TRBJ2-5|NA|TRBV5-4
CASSYSGTGTETQYF
TGTGCCAGCAGCTATTCCGGGACAGGGACGGAGACCCAGTACTTC
>NA|TRBJ1-6|NA|TRBV7-8
CASGSGSYNSPLHF
TGTGCCAGCGGCTCGGGCTCCTATAATTCACCCCTCCACTTT
>NA|TRBJ2-1|NA|TRBV10-3
CAIMDDMTYNEQFF
TGTGCCATCATGGACGATATGACCTACAATGAGCAGTTCTTC
>NA|TRBJ2-2|NA|TRBV7-2
CASSWGRSGELFF
TGTGCCAGCAGCTGGGGGAGGTCCGGGGAGCTGTTTTTT
>NA|TRBJ2-6|NA|TRBV28
CASRDTTGPGANVLTF
TGTGCCAGCAGGGACACCACAGGGCCCGGGGCCAACGTCCTGACTTTC
>NA|TRBJ2-1|NA|TRBV19
CASRSGFNEQFF
TGTGCCAGTCGATCGGGTTTCAATGAGCAGTTCTTC
>NA|TRBJ1-5|NA|TRBV5-1
CASSLGLNQPQHF
TGCGCCAGCAGCTTGGGGCTTAATCAGCCCCAGCATTTT
>NA|TRBJ1-2|NA|TRBV4-1
CASSQDERDPRGYTF
TGCGCCAGCAGCCAAGATGAGAGAGACCCCCGAGGCTACACCTTC
>NA|TRBJ1-1|NA|TRBV11-2
CASSIPQGSEAFF
TGTGCCAGCAGCATCCCCCAGGGATCGGAAGCTTTCTTT
>NA|TRBJ1-1|NA|TRBV4-1
CASSPLKEAENTEAFF
TGCGCCAGCAGCCCCTTAAAGGAGGCAGAGAACACTGAAGCTTTCTTT
>NA|TRBJ1-6|few|TRBV10-3
CAISAVGQAGDSPLHF
TGTGCCATCAGTGCCGTCGGACAAGCAGGGGACTCACCCCTCCACTTT
>NA|TRBJ2-3|NA|TRBV7-9
CASSYSGFTDTQYF
TGTGCCAGCAGCTATAGCGGCTTCACAGATACGCAGTATTTT
>TRBD2|TRBJ2-3|NA|TRBV19
CASSTSGTGGPDTQYF
TGTGCCAGTAGTACCTCCGGGACGGGGGGACCAGATACGCAGTATTTT
>NA|TRBJ2-5|NA|TRBV11-2
CASSLVKTQYF
TGTGCCAGCAGCTTAGTTAAGACCCAGTACTTC
>NA|TRBJ1-4|NA|TRBV11-2
CASSLDRDPGGKLFF
TGTGCCAGCAGCTTAGACCGGGACCCGGGGGGAAAACTGTTTTTT
>NA|TRBJ1-6|NA|TRBV30
CAWGQGGSPLHF
TGTGCCTGGGGTCAGGGCGGATCACCCCTCCACTTT
>TRBD1|TRBJ1-2|NA|TRBV19
CASSTEPGQGGYGYTF
TGTGCCAGTAGTACGGAACCGGGACAGGGAGGCTATGGCTACACCTTC